This TCR beta chain derives from a study of graft-versus-host responses after intestinal transplantation. Trimming shortened V by 1 base and J by 6 bases, and 4 bases separated the two germline ends. The CDR3 is made up of 11 amino acids. The germline gives CDR1 KGHSH, CDR2 LQKENI. Using immunoSEQ multiplex PCR, the repertoire was profiled, and TCRdb retains in-frame clones only, with some absent. The profile shows approximately 25,000 clones, over 85% of them singletons. The sample was PBMCs, taken 30 days after intestinal transplant. V usage is TRBV18 and J usage is TRBJ2-7; the D is unclear. The receptor was isolated from a human patient who received an intestinal transplant, so some T cells may come from the graft donor. For the CDR3, the DNA is TGTGCCAGCTCACCACAGGGCGAGCAGTACTTC. Protein: CASSPQGEQYF.